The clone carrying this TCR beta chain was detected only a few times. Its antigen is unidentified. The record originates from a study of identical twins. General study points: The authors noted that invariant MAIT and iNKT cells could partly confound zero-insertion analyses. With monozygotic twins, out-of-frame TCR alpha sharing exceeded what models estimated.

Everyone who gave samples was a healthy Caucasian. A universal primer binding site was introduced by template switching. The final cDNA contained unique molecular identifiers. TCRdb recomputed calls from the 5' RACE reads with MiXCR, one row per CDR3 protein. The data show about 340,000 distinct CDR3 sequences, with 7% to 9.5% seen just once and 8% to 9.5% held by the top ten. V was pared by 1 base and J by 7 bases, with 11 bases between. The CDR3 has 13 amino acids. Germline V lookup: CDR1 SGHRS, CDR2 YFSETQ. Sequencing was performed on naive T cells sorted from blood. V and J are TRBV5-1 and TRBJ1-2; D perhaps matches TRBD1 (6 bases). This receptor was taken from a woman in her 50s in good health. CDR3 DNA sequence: TGCGCCAGCAGCTTGTCAGGGGCTCGTGGCTACACCTTC. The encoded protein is CASSLSGARGYTF.